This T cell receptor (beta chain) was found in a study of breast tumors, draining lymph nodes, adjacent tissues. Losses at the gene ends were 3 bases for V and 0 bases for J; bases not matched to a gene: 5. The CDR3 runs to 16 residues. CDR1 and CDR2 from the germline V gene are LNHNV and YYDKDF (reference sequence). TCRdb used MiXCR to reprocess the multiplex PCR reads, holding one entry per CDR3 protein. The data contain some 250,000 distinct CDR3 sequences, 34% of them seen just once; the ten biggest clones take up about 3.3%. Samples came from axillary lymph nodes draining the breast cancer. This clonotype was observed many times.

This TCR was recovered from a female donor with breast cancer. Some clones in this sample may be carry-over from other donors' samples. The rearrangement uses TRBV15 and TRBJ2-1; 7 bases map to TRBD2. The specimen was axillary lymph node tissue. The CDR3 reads CATSSWDYGSYNEQFF. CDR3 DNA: TGTGCCACCAGCAGCTGGGACTACGGCTCCTACAATGAGCAGTTCTTC.